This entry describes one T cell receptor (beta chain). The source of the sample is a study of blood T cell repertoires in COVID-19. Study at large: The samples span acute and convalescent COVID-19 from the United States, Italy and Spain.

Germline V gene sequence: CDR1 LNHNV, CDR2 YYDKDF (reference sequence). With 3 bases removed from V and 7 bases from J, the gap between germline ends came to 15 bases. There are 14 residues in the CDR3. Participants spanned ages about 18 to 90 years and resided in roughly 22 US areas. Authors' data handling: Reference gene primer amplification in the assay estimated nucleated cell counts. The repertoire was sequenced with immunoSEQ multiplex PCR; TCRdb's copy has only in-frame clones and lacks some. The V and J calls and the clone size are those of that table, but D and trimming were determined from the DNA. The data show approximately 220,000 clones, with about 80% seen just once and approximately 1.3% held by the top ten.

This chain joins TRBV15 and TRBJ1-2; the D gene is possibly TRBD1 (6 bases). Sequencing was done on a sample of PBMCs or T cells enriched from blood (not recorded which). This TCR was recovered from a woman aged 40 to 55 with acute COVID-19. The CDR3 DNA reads TGTGCCACCAGCAGCAACGGGGGGCGGGGTGGCTACACCTTC. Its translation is CATSSNGGRGGYTF.